This TCR beta chain appears in the sequencing data of a study of spatial heterogeneity in lung cancer. Study-wide background: At a median of around two years after resection, follow-up PBMC samples were sequenced when available.

In TCRdb, the 5' RACE reads were re-called with MiXCR into one record per CDR3 protein. There are fewer than 100,000 distinct CDR3 sequences in the sample; approximately 20% occur only once, and around a fifth lies in the top ten. This clonotype was seen a few times. The time point was: blood at routine non-recurrence follow-up after resection. Whole RNA from tumor, nontumor lung or frozen PBMC was sequenced unsorted. The CDR3 runs to 19 residues. V was pared by 1 base and J by 6 bases, with 19 bases of the junction left unmatched. The receptor was isolated from a male donor with early-stage non-small cell lung cancer. The chain recombines TRBV12-3 or TRBV12-4 with TRBJ2-3, with 7 bases matching TRBD2. The sequencing here drew on PBMCs, taken at follow-up. CDR3 loop: CASSLDVSQGGRLRDTQYF. In DNA form, the CDR3 reads TGTGCCAGCAGTTTAGACGTTTCACAAGGCGGGAGATTGAGGGATACGCAGTATTTT.